The present T cell receptor (beta chain) was sequenced within a study of CD8 T cells in Susac syndrome. Study-wide results and caveats: Acknowledgment was made by the study that its TCR sequencing and HLA analysis involved a relatively small number of individuals.

The sequenced target, TCR beta, came from blood CD8+ and CD4+ T cells. TEMRA cells were FACS-enriched, while CD8+ and CD4+ T cells were negatively isolated. As concerns this clonotype: Its antigen is not identified.

RNA in amounts of about 0.5 to 1 ug was reverse transcribed with random hexamers. Across 54 Vbeta and 13 Jbeta, immunoSEQ multiplex PCR amplified TCR beta CDR3. TCRdb used MiXCR to reprocess the immunoSEQ multiplex PCR reads, holding one entry per CDR3 protein. The sample yields 200,000 or so distinct CDR3 sequences, approximately 90% seen once. The clonotype originates from a human donor with multiple sclerosis. The sample consisted of CD8+ T cells from PBMCs.

In DNA, the CDR3 is TGTGCCAGCAGCAAGAGCGGGGGCGTTTACAATGAGCAGTTCTTC. Translated: CASSKSGGVYNEQFF. V and J are TRBV13 and TRBJ2-1; 8 bases fit TRBD2. From germline, CDR1 is PRHDT and CDR2 FYEKMQ (reference sequence). The CDR3 extends over 15 amino acids. J was trimmed by 4 bases and V by 5 bases; bases with no gene match: 7. The full variable domain, rest sourced from reference TRBV13 and TRBJ2-1, is AAGVIQSPRHLIKEKRETATLKCYPIPRHDTVYWYQQGPGQDPQFLISFYEKMQSDKGSIPDRFSAQQFSDYHSELNMSSLELGDSALYFCASSKSGGVYNEQFFGPGTRLTVL.